Sequencing of this T cell receptor beta chain was carried out in a study of CD8 T cells in ankylosing spondylitis. Findings and caveats of the study: Relatively rare in peripheral blood, disease-linked clones were also CD8+. Significantly higher representation of disease-linked clones was reported for matched ankylosing spondylitis synovial fluid. Typical of ankylosing spondylitis blood, it appeared, was a TCR beta motif of eight highly homologous variants.

Quantitative barcoded 5'-RACE was used to prepare TCR beta libraries. TCRdb processed the 5' RACE reads anew with MiXCR; each CDR3 protein has one entry. The sample lists 670,000 or so distinct CDR3 sequences; around a fifth were seen once. With regard to this clonotype: Its antigen is still unknown.

V was pared by 4 bases and J by 3 bases, with 12 bases between. The CDR3 has 14 residues. Germline-derived CDR1 and CDR2 are LGHDT and YNNKEL (reference sequence). The sample was blood, either unsorted or a sorted T cell fraction (not recorded which). This TCR derives from a male donor with ankylosing spondylitis. The rearrangement uses TRBV3-1 and TRBJ1-1; D perhaps matches TRBD1 (5 bases). The CDR3 nucleotides read TGTGCCAGCAGCCCGAGTGGGACCGACACTGAAGCTTTCTTT. Translated: CASSPSGTDTEAFF.